Listed here are 8 T cell receptor beta chains from one sample, sequenced in a study of OX40 agonist ivuxolimab in advanced cancers. Only in-frame clones appear in the TCRdb table, and some are missing; sequencing was by immunoSEQ multiplex PCR. The sample has 80,000 to 100,000 clones, roughly nine tenths seen once. Material: CD4+ or CD8+ T cells sorted from blood, obtained in a trial of the OX40 agonist ivuxolimab. Every receptor here comes from an adult with an advanced solid tumor such as melanoma, head and neck, liver or kidney cancer.

The V call is TRBV21-1, the J call TRBJ1-5; the table's D call of TRBD1 was not tested on the DNA. TRBV21-1 is recorded as a pseudogene. The CDR3 spans 20 residues. The CDR3 sequence: CASSKEGQGSPRGSNQPQHF. As DNA, the CDR3 is TGTGCCAGCAGCAAAGAGGGACAGGGTTCCCCCCGGGGTAGCAATCAGCCCCAGCATTTT.

The gene calls are TRBV9 and TRBJ1-5, with D possibly being TRBD1 (6 bases). The CDR3 consists of 14 residues. V lost 0 bases and J 4 bases, leaving 8 bases between the germline ends. Germline CDR1 SGDLS, CDR2 YYNGEE. The CDR3 DNA reads as TGTGCCAGCAGCGTAGAGGGGGGGAATCAGCCCCAGCATTTT. Protein product: CASSVEGGNQPQHF.

The chain combines TRBV4-1 with TRBJ2-7; D uncertain. CDR1 and CDR2 from the germline V gene are MGHRA and YSYEKL. Deletions cut 3 bases from V and 0 bases from J, with 6 bases between. There are 13 residues in the CDR3. CDR3 sequence reads: CASSQRDSYEQYF. The DNA of the CDR3 is TGCGCCAGCAGCCAGAGAGACTCCTACGAGCAGTACTTC.

This chain joins TRBV5-1 and TRBJ1-4; D perhaps matches TRBD1 (5 bases). This CDR3 has 16 amino acids. The germline V gene encodes CDR1 SGHRS and CDR2 YFSETQ. V lost 0 bases, J lost 3 bases, and 12 bases lay in between. This CDR3 reads CASSLGGGTPNEKLFF. Written as DNA, the CDR3 is TGCGCCAGCAGCTTGGGTGGTGGGACTCCTAATGAAAAACTGTTTTTT.

The chain employs TRBV28 and TRBJ2-1, with 9 bases identical to TRBD1. The CDR3 contains 15 residues. Germline-derived CDR1 and CDR2 are MDHEN and SYDVKM. The trim removed 3 bases at V and 4 bases at J, leaving 4 bases unmatched. Written as DNA, the CDR3 is TGTGCCAGCAGTTTCGACGGACAGGGGTACAATGAGCAGTTCTTC. Translating it yields CASSFDGQGYNEQFF.

The rearrangement uses TRBV11-2 and TRBJ1-2; D gene uncertain. V dropped 6 bases and J dropped 2 bases, with 7 bases sitting between them. CDR1 and CDR2 from the germline V gene are SGHAT and FQNNGV. This CDR3 comprises 12 residues. The DNA for the CDR3 is TGTGCCAGCAGTTACAGAAACTATGGCTACACCTTC. It encodes CASSYRNYGYTF.

The chain links TRBV19 to TRBJ2-7; 9 nucleotides line up with TRBD1. This CDR3 is 14 amino acids long. The junction had 5 bases not matched to a gene; V was cut back by 7 bases and J by 1 base. Germline assignment: CDR1 LNHDA and CDR2 SQIVND (reference sequence). CDR3 DNA: TGTGCCAGTACCACCGGGACAGGGTCCTACGAGCAGTACTTC. Its protein product is CASTTGTGSYEQYF. Looking up the rest from reference TRBV19 and TRBJ2-7 gives the full variable domain: DGGITQSPKYLFRKEGQNVTLSCEQNLNHDAMYWYRQDPGQGLRLIYYSQIVNDFQKGDIAEGYSVSREKKESFPLTVTSAQKNPTAFYLCASTTGTGSYEQYFGPGTRLTVT.

The chain carries TRBV6-1 and TRBJ1-6, with 7 bases fitting TRBD1. The CDR3 runs to 14 residues. Germline V gene data show CDR1 as MNHNS and CDR2 as SASEGT. The ends lost 4 bases at V and 6 bases at J; junction bases unmatched: 3. CDR3 sequence (DNA): TGTGCCAGCAGTGTGGGGACAGTTAATTCACCCCTCCACTTT. Its protein product is CASSVGTVNSPLHF.